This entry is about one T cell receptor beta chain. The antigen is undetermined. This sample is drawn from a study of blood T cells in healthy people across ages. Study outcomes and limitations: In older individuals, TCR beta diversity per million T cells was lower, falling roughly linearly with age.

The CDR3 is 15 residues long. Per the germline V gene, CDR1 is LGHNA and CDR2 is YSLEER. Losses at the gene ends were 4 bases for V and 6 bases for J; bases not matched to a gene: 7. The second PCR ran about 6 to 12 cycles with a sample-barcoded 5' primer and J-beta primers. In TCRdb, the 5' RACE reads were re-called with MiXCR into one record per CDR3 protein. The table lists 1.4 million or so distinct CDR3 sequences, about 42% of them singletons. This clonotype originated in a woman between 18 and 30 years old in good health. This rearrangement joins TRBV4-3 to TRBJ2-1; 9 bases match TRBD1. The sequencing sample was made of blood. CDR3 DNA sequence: TGCGCCAGCAGCCCCGGGACAGGGTCTGTCAATGAGCAGTTCTTC. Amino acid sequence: CASSPGTGSVNEQFF.